Listed below are T cell receptor beta chains from one sample, sequenced in a study of CXCR3-negative and CXCR3-positive naive CD8 T cells. TCRdb re-called the 5' RACE reads; one entry per CDR3 protein, DNA not given. This sample lists around 56,000 distinct CDR3 sequences; its ten largest clones have 0.42%. Input material: naive CXCR3- CD8+ T cells from blood. The receptors stem from a human donor in good health. Some clones in this sample may be carry-over from other donors' samples. CDR3s include the opening cysteine and the closing phenylalanine or tryptophan.

J,V,length,CDR3
TRBJ1-2,TRBV5-5,14,CASSFGTGNLGYTF
TRBJ2-7,TRBV28,13,CASSFPSSYEQYF
TRBJ2-3,TRBV4-2,14,CASGTRVGTDTQYF
TRBJ2-2,TRBV12-3/TRBV12-4,15,CASSNVAAGTGELFF
TRBJ1-2,TRBV7-2,11,CASSMGQAKIF
TRBJ2-7,TRBV21-1,16,CASQPGQGFRNYEQYF
TRBJ1-6,TRBV7-2,13,CASSYDGYSPLHF
TRBJ2-1,TRBV7-7,16,CASSLIGTESYNEQFF
TRBJ2-2,TRBV11-3,16,CASSLRDSENTGELFF
TRBJ2-3,TRBV7-6,13,CASSLWSKDTQYF
TRBJ2-5,TRBV6-5,15,CASSSQGTDQETQYF
TRBJ2-7,TRBV12-3/TRBV12-4,18,CASSLRGLAGRSSYEQYF
TRBJ2-1,TRBV12-3/TRBV12-4,14,CASSFAGRNNEQFF
TRBJ2-7,TRBV4-2,15,CASSQEPVGRVEQYF
TRBJ1-4,TRBV28,16,CASSLPDRGRGEELFF
TRBJ2-3,TRBV27,11,CASRSGHTQYF
TRBJ2-3,TRBV27,15,CASLPGWSLSDTQYF
TRBJ2-1,TRBV7-9,16,CASTPTGTGIYNEQFF
TRBJ2-1,TRBV29-1,15,CSVDWGDSPYNEQFF
TRBJ2-1,TRBV4-3,14,CASSQDTASDEQFF
TRBJ1-1,TRBV7-9,13,CASSPWENTEAFF
TRBJ2-7,TRBV29-1,13,CSVLPGQGYEQYF
TRBJ2-3,TRBV28,11,CASELSDTQYF
TRBJ2-7,TRBV29-1,13,CSVFPRGGYEQYF
TRBJ2-1,TRBV29-1,16,CSVESPIKSSYNEQFF
TRBJ2-7,TRBV27,14,CASSFNRVQDEQYF
TRBJ2-2,TRBV7-3,17,CASSLKDLDPNTGELFF
TRBJ1-6,TRBV12-3/TRBV12-4,16,CASSLGDSGYNSPLHF
TRBJ2-5,TRBV15,14,CATSRPGTGETQYF
TRBJ2-3,TRBV4-1,14,CASSQDLTADTQYF
TRBJ2-1,TRBV10-2,14,CASSGALVDNEQFF
TRBJ1-5,TRBV15,13,CATSPAFNQPQHF
TRBJ1-1,TRBV29-1,12,CSAEDRDLEAFF
TRBJ1-1,TRBV29-1,14,CSVAGVVMNTEAFF
TRBJ1-1,TRBV29-1,11,CSVVPNTEAFF
TRBJ2-7,TRBV20-1,14,CSARDRGGNYEQYF
TRBJ2-1,TRBV5-3,19,CARSLARGPGTGKDNEQFF
TRBJ1-4,TRBV7-2,17,CASSATGGGRTNEKLFF
TRBJ2-3,TRBV4-1,16,CASSHPRGEGADTQYF
TRBJ2-7,TRBV12-3/TRBV12-4,13,CASRSPASYEQYF